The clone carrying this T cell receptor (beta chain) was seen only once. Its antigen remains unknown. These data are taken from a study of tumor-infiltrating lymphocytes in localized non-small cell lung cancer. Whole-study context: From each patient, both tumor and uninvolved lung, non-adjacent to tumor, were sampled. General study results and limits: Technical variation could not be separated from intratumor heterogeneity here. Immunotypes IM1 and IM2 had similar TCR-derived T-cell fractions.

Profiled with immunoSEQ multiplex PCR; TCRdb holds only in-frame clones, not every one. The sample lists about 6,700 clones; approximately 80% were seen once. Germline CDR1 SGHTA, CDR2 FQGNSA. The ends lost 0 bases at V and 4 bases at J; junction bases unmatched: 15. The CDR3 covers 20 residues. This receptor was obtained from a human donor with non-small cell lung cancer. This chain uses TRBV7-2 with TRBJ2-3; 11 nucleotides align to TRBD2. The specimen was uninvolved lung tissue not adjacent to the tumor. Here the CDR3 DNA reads TGTGCCAGCAGCTTAGCGCCAACACTAGCGGGGGTCACCAGCGCAGATACGCAGTATTTT. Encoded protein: CASSLAPTLAGVTSADTQYF.